What follows is one TCR beta chain and its context. Its antigen remains unidentified. CDR3 length: 17 residues. With 5 bases clipped from V and 4 bases from J, the junction kept 8 bases outside the gene matches. The germline CDR1 and CDR2 sequences are WNHNN and SYGVQD (reference sequence). This sample is drawn from a study of cytomegalovirus exposure and HLA in healthy donors. The PCR was carried out with 60 Vbeta primers and 13 Jbeta primers. The repertoire was sequenced with immunoSEQ multiplex PCR; TCRdb's copy has only in-frame clones and lacks some. Among 110,000 or so clones, roughly 13% were seen once, and the ten largest hold roughly a sixth. General study points: Donors were assumed by presence/absence analyses to have roughly uniform sequencing depth.

The sequencing sample was made of PBMCs. The chain employs TRBV10-1 and TRBJ2-2, with 12 nucleotides matching TRBD2. The TCR originated in a man aged 40-49 years in good health and CMV-seropositive. The CDR3 DNA sequence: TGCGCCAGCAGTCCGATAACTAGCGGGAGGACCACCGGGGAGCTGTTTTTT. Translating gives CASSPITSGRTTGELFF.